Listed below are T cell receptor beta chains from one sample, sequenced in a study of Tregs in tolerant kidney transplant recipients. TCRdb keeps only in-frame clones here, not all; method: immunoSEQ multiplex PCR. The sample lists about 240,000 clones; 80% to 85% were seen once. The specimen sequenced was CD4+ T cells from blood. The receptors come from a human donor in good health. CDR3s leave out the opening cysteine and the closing phenylalanine or tryptophan.

v_gene: TRBV6-6; j_gene: TRBJ1-4; CDR3aa: ASSPTRAGEKLF
v_gene: TRBV19; j_gene: TRBJ2-1; CDR3aa: ASTQPGAPVHNEQF
v_gene: TRBV7-9; j_gene: TRBJ2-7; CDR3aa: ASSSRDEQY
v_gene: TRBV7-2; j_gene: TRBJ2-7; CDR3aa: ASSPRDRGRYEGY
v_gene: TRBV25-1; j_gene: TRBJ2-7; CDR3aa: ASSELGLAGDYEQY
v_gene: TRBV18; j_gene: TRBJ2-3; CDR3aa: ASSPLAGAETDTQY
v_gene: TRBV5-1; j_gene: TRBJ2-1; CDR3aa: ASSLGLADYNEQF
v_gene: TRBV6-5; j_gene: TRBJ2-7; CDR3aa: ASKRGGAYEQY
v_gene: TRBV10-3; j_gene: TRBJ2-7; CDR3aa: AISRQGAYEQY
v_gene: TRBV13; j_gene: TRBJ2-5; CDR3aa: ASSSGLAGGKETQY
v_gene: TRBV29-1; j_gene: TRBJ2-3; CDR3aa: SVLTGSDTDTQY
v_gene: TRBV19; j_gene: TRBJ1-6; CDR3aa: ASSHRNSPLH
v_gene: TRBV27; j_gene: TRBJ1-2; CDR3aa: ASSLSFRAGYGYT
v_gene: TRBV29-1; j_gene: TRBJ1-2; CDR3aa: SVTDPGQGAWGYGYT
v_gene: TRBV9; j_gene: TRBJ2-1; CDR3aa: ASSPLSGLSLSYNEQF
v_gene: TRBV9; j_gene: TRBJ2-1; CDR3aa: ASSVGGGADNEQF
v_gene: TRBV18; j_gene: TRBJ1-5; CDR3aa: ASSPRDGREYSNQPQH
v_gene: TRBV7-9; j_gene: TRBJ2-7; CDR3aa: ASSLEDRVPSYEQY
v_gene: TRBV5-6; j_gene: TRBJ2-3; CDR3aa: ASSLVGGGPGDTQY
v_gene: TRBV11-2; j_gene: TRBJ2-7; CDR3aa: ASSLDSGLEQY
v_gene: TRBV6-4; j_gene: TRBJ2-4; CDR3aa: ASSASGAGGRNIQY
v_gene: TRBV27; j_gene: TRBJ2-1; CDR3aa: ASSTGLAGVLEQF
v_gene: TRBV2; j_gene: TRBJ2-1; CDR3aa: ASSDVARGSYNEQF
v_gene: TRBV29-1; j_gene: TRBJ2-2; CDR3aa: SVVWGGRTGELF
v_gene: TRBV30; j_gene: TRBJ2-5; CDR3aa: ALLAGGLGETQY
v_gene: TRBV7-8; j_gene: TRBJ2-2; CDR3aa: ASQRGLGNTGELF